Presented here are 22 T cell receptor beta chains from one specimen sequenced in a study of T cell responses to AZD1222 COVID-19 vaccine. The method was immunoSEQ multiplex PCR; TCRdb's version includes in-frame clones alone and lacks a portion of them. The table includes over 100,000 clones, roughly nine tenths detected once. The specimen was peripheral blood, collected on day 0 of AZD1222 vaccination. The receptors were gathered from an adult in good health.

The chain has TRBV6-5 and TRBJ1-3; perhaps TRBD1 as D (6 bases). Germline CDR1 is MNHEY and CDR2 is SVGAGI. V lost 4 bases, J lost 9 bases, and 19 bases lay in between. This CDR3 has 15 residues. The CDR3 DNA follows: TGTGCCAGCAGTTCCCTGGTGAGGGGGGATGGCACCATATATTTT. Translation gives CASSSLVRGDGTIYF.

CDR3 bases: TGTGCCAGCAGTTTAGAGCAAAGAGGGACCCAGTACTTC. Its protein is CASSLEQRGTQYF. This chain uses TRBV12-3 or TRBV12-4 with TRBJ2-5; D gene unclear. With 1 base removed from V and 7 bases from J, the gap between germline ends came to 10 bases. The CDR3 length is 13 residues.

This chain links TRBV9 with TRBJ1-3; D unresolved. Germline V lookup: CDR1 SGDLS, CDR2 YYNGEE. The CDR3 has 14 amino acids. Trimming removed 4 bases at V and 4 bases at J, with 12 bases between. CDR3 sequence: CASSPTSGGNTIYF. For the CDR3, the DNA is TGTGCCAGCAGCCCAACGTCGGGCGGAAACACCATATATTTT.

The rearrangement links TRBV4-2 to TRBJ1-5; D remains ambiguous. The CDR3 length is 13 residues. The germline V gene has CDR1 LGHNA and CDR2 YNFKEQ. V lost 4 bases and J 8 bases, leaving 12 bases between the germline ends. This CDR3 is CASSPPENEPQHF. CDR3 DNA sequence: TGTGCCAGCAGCCCTCCGGAAAACGAGCCCCAGCATTTT.

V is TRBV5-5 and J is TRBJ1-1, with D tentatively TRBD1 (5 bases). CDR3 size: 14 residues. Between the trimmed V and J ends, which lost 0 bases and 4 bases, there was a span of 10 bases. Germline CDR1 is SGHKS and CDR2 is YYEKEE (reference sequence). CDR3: CASSLAGTLTEAFF. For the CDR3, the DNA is TGTGCCAGCAGCTTGGCGGGGACCCTCACTGAAGCTTTCTTT.

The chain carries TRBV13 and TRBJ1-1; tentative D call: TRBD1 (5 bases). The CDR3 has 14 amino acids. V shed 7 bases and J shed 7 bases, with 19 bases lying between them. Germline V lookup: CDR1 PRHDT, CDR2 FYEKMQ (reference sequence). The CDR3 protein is CASTSPGARNEAFF. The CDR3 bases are TGTGCCAGCACCTCCCCCGGGGCGAGAAATGAAGCTTTCTTT.

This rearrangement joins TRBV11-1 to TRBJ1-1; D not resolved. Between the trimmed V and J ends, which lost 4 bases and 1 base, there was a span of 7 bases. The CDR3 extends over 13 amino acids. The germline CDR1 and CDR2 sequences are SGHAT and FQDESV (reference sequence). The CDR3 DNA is TGTGCCAGCAGCTCCTGGGGGAACACTGAAGCTTTCTTT. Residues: CASSSWGNTEAFF.

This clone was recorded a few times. The CDR3 coding sequence is TGTGCCAGCAGCGCCTGGGACAAAGAGACCCAGTACTTC. Amino acid sequence: CASSAWDKETQYF. The chain employs TRBV6-5 and TRBJ2-5, with D possibly TRBD1 on 6 matching bases. The germline V gene encodes CDR1 MNHEY and CDR2 SVGAGI. The CDR3 spans 13 residues. Deletions cut 6 bases from V and 3 bases from J, with 11 bases between.

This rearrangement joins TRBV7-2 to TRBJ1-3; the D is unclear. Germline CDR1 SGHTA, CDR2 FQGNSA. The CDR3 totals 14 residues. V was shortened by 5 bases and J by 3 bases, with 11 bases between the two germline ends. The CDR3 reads CASSPLPLGNTIYF. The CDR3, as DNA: TGTGCCAGCAGCCCCCTTCCCCTTGGAAACACCATATATTTT.

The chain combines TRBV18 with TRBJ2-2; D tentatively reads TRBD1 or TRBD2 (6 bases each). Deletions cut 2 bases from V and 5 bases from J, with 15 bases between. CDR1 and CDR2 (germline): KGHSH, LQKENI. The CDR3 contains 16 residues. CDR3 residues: CASSPSTGGVTGELFF. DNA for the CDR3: TGTGCCAGCTCACCATCGACAGGAGGGGTTACCGGGGAGCTGTTTTTT.

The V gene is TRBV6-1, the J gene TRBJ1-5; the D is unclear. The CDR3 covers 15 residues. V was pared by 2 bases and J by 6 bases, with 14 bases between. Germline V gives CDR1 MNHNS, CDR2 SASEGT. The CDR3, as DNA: TGTGCCAGCAGTGAAAGACAACTATACGGTCAGCCCCAGCATTTT. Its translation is CASSERQLYGQPQHF.

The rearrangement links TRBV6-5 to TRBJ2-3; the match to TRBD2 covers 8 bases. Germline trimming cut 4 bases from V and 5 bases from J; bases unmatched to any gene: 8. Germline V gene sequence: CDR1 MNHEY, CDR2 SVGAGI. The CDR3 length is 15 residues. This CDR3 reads CASSSPGLGEDTQYF. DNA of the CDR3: TGTGCCAGCAGTTCCCCGGGACTAGGAGAAGATACGCAGTATTTT.

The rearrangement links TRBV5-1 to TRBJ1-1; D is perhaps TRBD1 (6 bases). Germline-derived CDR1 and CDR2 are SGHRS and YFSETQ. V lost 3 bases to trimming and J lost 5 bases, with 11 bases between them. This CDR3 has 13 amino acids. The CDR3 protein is CASSSTGRTEAFF. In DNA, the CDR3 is TGCGCCAGCAGCTCGACAGGTAGGACTGAAGCTTTCTTT.

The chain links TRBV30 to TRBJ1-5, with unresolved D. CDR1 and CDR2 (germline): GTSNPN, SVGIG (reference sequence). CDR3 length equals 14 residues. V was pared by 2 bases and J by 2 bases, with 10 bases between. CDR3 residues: CAWSTGWGNQPQHF. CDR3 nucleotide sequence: TGTGCCTGGAGTACTGGGTGGGGCAATCAGCCCCAGCATTTT.

The CDR3 here is CASSDETGMNTEAFF. CDR3 sequence (DNA): TGCGCCAGCAGCGATGAGACAGGGATGAACACTGAAGCTTTCTTT. The V and J genes are TRBV5-1 and TRBJ1-1; 7 nucleotides align to TRBD1. J gave up 0 bases and V 4 bases, and 6 bases lay outside the gene matches. The CDR3 spans 15 residues. The germline gives CDR1 SGHRS, CDR2 YFSETQ.

This chain's CDR3 is CASSDSTSPYEQYF. The CDR3 region has the DNA TGTGCCAGCAGTGATTCGACCTCACCCTACGAGCAGTACTTC. The chain couples TRBV6-1 to TRBJ2-7, with D unclear. This CDR3 is 14 amino acids long. Germline V CDR1 and CDR2: MNHNS, SASEGT. Between the trimmed V and J ends, which lost 3 bases and 2 bases, there was a span of 11 bases.

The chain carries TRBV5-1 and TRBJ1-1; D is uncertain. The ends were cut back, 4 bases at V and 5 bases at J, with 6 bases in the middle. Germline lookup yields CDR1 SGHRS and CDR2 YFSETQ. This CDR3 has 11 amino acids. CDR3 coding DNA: TGCGCCAGCAGCATGGGTACTGAAGCTTTCTTT. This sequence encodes CASSMGTEAFF. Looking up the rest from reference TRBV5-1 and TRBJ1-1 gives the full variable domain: KAGVTQTPRYLIKTRGQQVTLSCSPISGHRSVSWYQQTPGQGLQFLFEYFSETQRNKGNFPGRFSGRQFSNSRSEMNVSTLELGDSALYLCASSMGTEAFFGQGTRLTVV.

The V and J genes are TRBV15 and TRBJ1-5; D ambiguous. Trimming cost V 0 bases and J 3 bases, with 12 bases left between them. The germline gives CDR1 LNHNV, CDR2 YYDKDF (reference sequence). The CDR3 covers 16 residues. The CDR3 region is CATSRDLGAPNQPQHF. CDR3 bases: TGTGCCACCAGCAGAGATCTTGGAGCCCCCAATCAGCCCCAGCATTTT.

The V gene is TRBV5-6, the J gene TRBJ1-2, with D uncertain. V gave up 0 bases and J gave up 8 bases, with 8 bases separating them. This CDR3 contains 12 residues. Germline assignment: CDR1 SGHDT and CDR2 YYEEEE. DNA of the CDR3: TGTGCCAGCAGCTTGGGACCGGAGGGCTACACCTTC. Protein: CASSLGPEGYTF.

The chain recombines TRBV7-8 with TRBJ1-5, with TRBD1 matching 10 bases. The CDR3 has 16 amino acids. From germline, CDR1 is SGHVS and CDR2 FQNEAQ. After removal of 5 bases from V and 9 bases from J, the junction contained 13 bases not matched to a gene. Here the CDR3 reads CASSRRTGGEGSPQHF. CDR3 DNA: TGTGCCAGCAGCCGCCGGACAGGGGGGGAAGGTTCGCCCCAGCATTTT.

The CDR3 DNA reads TGTGCCAGCAGCTTAGCTTTAACAGGGAGCAATCAGCCCCAGCATTTT. The encoded protein is CASSLALTGSNQPQHF. The gene calls are TRBV7-2 and TRBJ1-5, with D tentatively TRBD1 (6 bases). Germline V gives CDR1 SGHTA, CDR2 FQGNSA. The ends were cut back, 0 bases at V and 1 base at J, with 10 bases in the middle. The CDR3 has 16 amino acids. The full variable domain, in which reference TRBV7-2 and TRBJ1-5 provide the parts outside the CDR3, is GAGVSQSPSNKVTEKGKDVELRCDPISGHTALYWYRQSLGQGLEFLIYFQGNSAPDKSGLPSDRFSAERTGGSVSTLTIQRTQQEDSAVYLCASSLALTGSNQPQHFGDGTRLSIL.

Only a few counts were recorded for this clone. The CDR3 loop is CASSQDHLTDSDEKLFF. CDR3 nucleotides: TGCGCCAGCAGCCAAGACCACCTTACAGACTCCGATGAAAAACTGTTTTTT. The chain joins TRBV4-3 to TRBJ1-4; D uncertain. The CDR3 runs to 17 residues. V was clipped by 0 bases and J by 6 bases, with 17 bases between them. Germline V gene data show CDR1 as LGHNA and CDR2 as YSLEER.